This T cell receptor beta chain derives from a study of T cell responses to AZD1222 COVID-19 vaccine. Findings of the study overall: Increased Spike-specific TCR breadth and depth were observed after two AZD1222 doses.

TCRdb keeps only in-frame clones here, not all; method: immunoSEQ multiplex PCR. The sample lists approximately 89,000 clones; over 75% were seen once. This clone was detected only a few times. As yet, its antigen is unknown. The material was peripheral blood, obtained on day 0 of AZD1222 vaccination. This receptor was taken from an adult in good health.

The CDR3, as DNA: TGTGCCTCGGGACAGGGAAGGGGAAAACTGTTTTTT. This codes for CASGQGRGKLFF. The rearrangement joins TRBV19 to TRBJ1-4; 9 bases line up with TRBD1. V shed 11 bases and J 10 bases; nucleotides not matched to a gene: 8. CDR3 length: 12 residues. Germline CDR1 reads LNHDA; CDR2 reads SQIVND (reference sequence).